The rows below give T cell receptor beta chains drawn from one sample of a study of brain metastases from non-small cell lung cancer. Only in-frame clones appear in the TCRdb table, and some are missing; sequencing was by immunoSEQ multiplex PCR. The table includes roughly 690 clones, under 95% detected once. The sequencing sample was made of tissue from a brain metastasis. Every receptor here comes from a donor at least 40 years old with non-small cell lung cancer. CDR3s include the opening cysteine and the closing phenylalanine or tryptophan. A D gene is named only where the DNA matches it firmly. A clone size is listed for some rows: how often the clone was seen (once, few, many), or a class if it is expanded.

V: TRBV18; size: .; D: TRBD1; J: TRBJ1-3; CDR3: CASSPQGASGNTIYF; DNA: TGTGCCAGCTCACCACAGGGGGCCTCTGGAAACACCATATATTTT
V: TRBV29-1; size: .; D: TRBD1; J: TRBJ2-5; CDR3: CSVEEEQGARETQYF; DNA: TGCAGCGTTGAAGAGGAACAGGGGGCGCGGGAGACCCAGTACTTC
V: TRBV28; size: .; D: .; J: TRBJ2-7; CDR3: CASTPVGGRSYEQYF; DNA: TGTGCCAGCACTCCAGTTGGGGGGCGCAGCTACGAGCAGTACTTC
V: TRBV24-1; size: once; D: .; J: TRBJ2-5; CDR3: CATSEGTGKTLETQYF; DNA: TGTGCCACCAGTGAGGGCACAGGGAAGACCTTGGAGACCCAGTACTTC
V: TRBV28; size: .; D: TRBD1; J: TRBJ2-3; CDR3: CASSLSGLGRGRRDTQYF; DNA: TGTGCCAGCAGTTTATCCGGGTTGGGCAGGGGGCGTCGAGATACGCAGTATTTT
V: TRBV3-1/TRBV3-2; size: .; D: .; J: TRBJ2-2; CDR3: CASSDNHSGLTGELFF; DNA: TGTGCCAGCAGCGACAACCATTCAGGCTTGACCGGGGAGCTGTTTTTT
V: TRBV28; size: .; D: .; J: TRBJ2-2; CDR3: CASSPRIPAGRGAVF; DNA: TGTGCCAGCAGTCCCCGTATTCCGGCGGGGCGGGGAGCTGTTTTT
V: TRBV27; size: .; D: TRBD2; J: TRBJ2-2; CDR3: CASSSRLLAGRTGELFF; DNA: TGTGCCAGCAGTTCCAGATTACTAGCGGGAAGAACCGGGGAGCTGTTTTTT
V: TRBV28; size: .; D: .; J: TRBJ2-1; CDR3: CASNPIVGFYNEQFF; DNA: TGTGCCAGCAATCCTATAGTGGGATTCTACAATGAGCAGTTCTTC
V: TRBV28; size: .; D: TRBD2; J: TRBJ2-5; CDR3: CASSWTSQYQETQYF; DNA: TGTGCCAGCAGCTGGACTAGTCAGTACCAAGAGACCCAGTACTTC
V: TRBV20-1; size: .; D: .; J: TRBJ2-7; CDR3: CSALVPGEQYF; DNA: TGCAGTGCCCTCGTGCCCGGGGAGCAGTACTTC
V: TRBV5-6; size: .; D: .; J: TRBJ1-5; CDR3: CASSLEGGYSNQPQHF; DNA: TGTGCCAGCAGCTTGGAGGGCGGTTATAGCAATCAGCCCCAGCATTTT
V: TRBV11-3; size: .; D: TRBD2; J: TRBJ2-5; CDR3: CASSFRVGTSGQETQYF; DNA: TGTGCCAGCAGCTTTAGGGTAGGGACTAGCGGCCAAGAGACCCAGTACTTC
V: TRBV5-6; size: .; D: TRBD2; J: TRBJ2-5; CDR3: CASSLFVAGGSRTQYF; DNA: TGTGCCAGCAGCTTGTTTGTAGCGGGAGGATCTAGGACCCAGTACTTC
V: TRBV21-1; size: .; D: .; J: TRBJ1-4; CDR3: CASSGTIATRCIEKLFF; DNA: TGTGCCAGCAGTGGGACTATAGCTACAAGGTGCATAGAAAAACTGTTTTTT
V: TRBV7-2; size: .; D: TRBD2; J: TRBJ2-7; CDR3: CANSPRTSVQYF; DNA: TGTGCCAACAGCCCGAGGACTAGCGTGCAGTACTTC
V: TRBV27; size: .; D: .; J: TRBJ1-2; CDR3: CASSLASQWGTNYGYTF; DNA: TGTGCCAGCAGTTTAGCCTCACAGTGGGGGACCAACTATGGCTACACCTTC
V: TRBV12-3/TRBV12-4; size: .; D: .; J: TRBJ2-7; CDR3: CASREGQSYEQYF; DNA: TGTGCCAGCAGGGAGGGACAGTCCTACGAGCAGTACTTC
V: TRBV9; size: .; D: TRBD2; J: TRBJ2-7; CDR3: CASSVDGRALGEQYF; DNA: TGTGCCAGCAGCGTGGACGGGAGGGCCCTTGGGGAGCAGTACTTC
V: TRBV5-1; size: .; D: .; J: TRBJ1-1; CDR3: CASSLAGAANTEAFF; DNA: TGCGCCAGCAGCTTGGCCGGGGCTGCGAACACTGAAGCTTTCTTT
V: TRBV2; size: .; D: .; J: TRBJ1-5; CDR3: CASSRNSNQPQHF; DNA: TGTGCCAGCAGTCGGAATAGCAATCAGCCCCAGCATTTT
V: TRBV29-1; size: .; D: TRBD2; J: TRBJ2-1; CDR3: CSVGGRAYNEQFF; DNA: TGCAGCGTTGGCGGGAGGGCCTACAATGAGCAGTTCTTC
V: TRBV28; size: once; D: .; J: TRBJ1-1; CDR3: CARSGCTGLLGTEAFF; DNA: TGTGCCAGGAGCGGGTGTACAGGGTTATTGGGCACTGAAGCTTTCTTT
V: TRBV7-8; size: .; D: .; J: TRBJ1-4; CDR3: CASSLAYGTNEKLFF; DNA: TGTGCCAGCAGCTTAGCGTACGGGACGAATGAAAAACTGTTTTTT
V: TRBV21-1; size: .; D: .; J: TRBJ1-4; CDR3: CASKWGEGYEKLFF; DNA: TGTGCCAGCAAGTGGGGAGAGGGTTATGAAAAACTGTTTTTT
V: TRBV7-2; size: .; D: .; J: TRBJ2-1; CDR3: CASSLAGGNEQFF; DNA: TGTGCCAGCAGCTTAGCGGGGGGCAATGAGCAGTTCTTC
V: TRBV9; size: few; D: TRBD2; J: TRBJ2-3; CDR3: CASSVSGRATDTQYF; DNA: TGTGCCAGCAGCGTTAGCGGGAGGGCCACAGATACGCAGTATTTT
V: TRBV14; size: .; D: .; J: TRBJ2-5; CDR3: CASSQVAGPQETQYF; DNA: TGTGCCAGCAGCCAAGTTGCCGGTCCTCAAGAGACCCAGTACTTC
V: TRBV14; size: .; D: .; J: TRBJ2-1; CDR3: CASSSRTQYNEQFF; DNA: TGTGCCAGCAGTTCGAGGACGCAGTACAATGAGCAGTTCTTC
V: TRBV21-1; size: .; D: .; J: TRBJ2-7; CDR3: CASRWELATVLDEQYF; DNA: TGTGCCAGCAGGTGGGAACTAGCTACCGTGTTAGACGAGCAGTACTTC
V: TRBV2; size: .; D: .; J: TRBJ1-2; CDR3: CASSGRAGRIDGYTF; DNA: TGTGCCAGCAGTGGACGGGCAGGAAGGATCGATGGCTACACCTTC
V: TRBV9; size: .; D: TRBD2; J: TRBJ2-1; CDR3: CASSVDGWGGSLGNEQFF; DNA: TGTGCCAGCAGCGTAGACGGCTGGGGCGGGAGCCTCGGCAATGAGCAGTTCTTC
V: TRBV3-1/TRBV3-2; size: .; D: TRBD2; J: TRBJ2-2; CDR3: CASSSGLAGNTGELFF; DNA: TGTGCCAGCTCTTCTGGACTAGCGGGAAATACCGGGGAGCTGTTTTTT
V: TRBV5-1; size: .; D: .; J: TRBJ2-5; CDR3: CASSPNLMQGQETQYF; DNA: TGCGCCAGCAGCCCAAACCTTATGCAGGGGCAAGAGACCCAGTACTTC
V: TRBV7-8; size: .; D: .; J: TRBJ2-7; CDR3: CASSLPPGYEQYF; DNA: TGTGCCAGCAGCTTACCCCCCGGCTACGAGCAGTACTTC
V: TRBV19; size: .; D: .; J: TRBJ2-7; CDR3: CASSIPGGRYEQYF; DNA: TGTGCCAGTAGTATTCCCGGAGGGAGGTACGAGCAGTACTTC
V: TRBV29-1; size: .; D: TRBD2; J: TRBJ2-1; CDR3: CSVQRDNNEQFF; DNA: TGCAGCGTTCAGCGGGATAATAATGAGCAGTTCTTC
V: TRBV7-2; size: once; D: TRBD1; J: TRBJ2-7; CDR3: CASSRDRVGYEQYF; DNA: TGTGCCAGCAGCCGCGACAGGGTAGGCTACGAGCAGTACTTC
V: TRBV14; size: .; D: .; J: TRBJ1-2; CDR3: CASSQGRGYGYTF; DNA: TGTGCCAGCAGCCAAGGGAGGGGGTATGGCTACACCTTC
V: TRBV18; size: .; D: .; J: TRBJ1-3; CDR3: CASSPDRNSGNTIYF; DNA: TGTGCCAGCTCCCCCGACAGGAACTCTGGAAACACCATATATTTT
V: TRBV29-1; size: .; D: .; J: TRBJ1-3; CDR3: CSVVQGASGNTIYF; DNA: TGCAGCGTTGTACAGGGAGCATCGGGAAACACCATATATTTT
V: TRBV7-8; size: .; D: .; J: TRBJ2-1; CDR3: CASSPNGGSSYNEQFF; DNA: TGTGCCAGCAGCCCGAACGGTGGAAGCTCCTACAATGAGCAGTTCTTC
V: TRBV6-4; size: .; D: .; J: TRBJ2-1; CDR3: CASSDGASSYNEQFF; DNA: TGTGCCAGCAGTGACGGCGCTAGCTCCTACAATGAGCAGTTCTTC
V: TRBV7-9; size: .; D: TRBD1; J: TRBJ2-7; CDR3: CANSLQGNDYEQYF; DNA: TGTGCCAACAGTTTACAGGGGAACGACTACGAGCAGTACTTC
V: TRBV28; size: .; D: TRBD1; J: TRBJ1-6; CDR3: CASSSPGGFTPLHF; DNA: TGTGCCAGCAGCTCCCCAGGGGGATTTACACCCCTCCACTTT
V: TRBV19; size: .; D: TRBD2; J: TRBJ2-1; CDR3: CASSPRAGGNEQFF; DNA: TGTGCCAGTAGCCCCCGGGCGGGAGGCAATGAGCAGTTCTTC
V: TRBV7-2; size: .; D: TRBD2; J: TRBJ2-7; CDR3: CASSPRTSVQYF; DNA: TGTGCCAGCAGCCCGAGGACTAGCGTGCAGTACTTC
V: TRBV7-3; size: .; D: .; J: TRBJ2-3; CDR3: CASSLNTRPSDTQYF; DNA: TGTGCCAGCAGCTTAAATACTAGACCGTCAGATACGCAGTATTTT
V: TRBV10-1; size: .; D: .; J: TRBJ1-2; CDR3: CASSRDRKNGYTF; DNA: TGCGCCAGCAGTAGAGACAGAAAGAATGGCTACACCTTC
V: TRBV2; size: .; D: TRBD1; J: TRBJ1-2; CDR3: CASVTGASLYGYTF; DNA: TGTGCCAGCGTCACAGGGGCAAGCCTTTATGGCTACACCTTC
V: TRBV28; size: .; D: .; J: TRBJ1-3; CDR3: CASRGGSRNTIYF; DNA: TGTGCCAGCAGAGGAGGGTCACGAAACACCATATATTTT
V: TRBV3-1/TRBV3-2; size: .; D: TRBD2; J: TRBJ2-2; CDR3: CASSQGGRGNTGELFF; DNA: TGTGCCAGCAGCCAAGGCGGGAGGGGGAACACCGGGGAGCTGTTTTTT
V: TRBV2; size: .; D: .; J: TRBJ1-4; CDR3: CASRNAWSGLLFF; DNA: TGTGCCAGCAGGAATGCTTGGTCAGGGCTTTTGTTTTTT
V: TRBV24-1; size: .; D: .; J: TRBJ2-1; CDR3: CATESNEQFF; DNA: TGTGCCACCGAGTCCAATGAGCAGTTCTTC
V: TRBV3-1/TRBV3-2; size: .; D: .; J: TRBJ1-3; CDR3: CASSQAVHSGNTIYF; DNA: TGTGCCAGCAGCCAAGCTGTTCACTCTGGAAACACCATATATTTT
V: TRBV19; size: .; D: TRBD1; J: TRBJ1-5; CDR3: CASDRGSNQPQHF; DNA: TGTGCCTCCGACAGGGGAAGCAATCAGCCCCAGCATTTT
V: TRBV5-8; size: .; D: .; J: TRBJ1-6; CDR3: CASSPTADSYNSPLHF; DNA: TGTGCCAGCAGCCCCACGGCGGACTCCTATAATTCACCCCTCCACTTT
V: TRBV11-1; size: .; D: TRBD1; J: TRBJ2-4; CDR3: CASSLAQGQGRNIQYF; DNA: TGTGCCAGCAGCTTAGCGCAAGGACAGGGGAGAAACATTCAGTACTTC
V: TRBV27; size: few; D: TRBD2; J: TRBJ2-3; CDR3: CASSLSGGRGSTDTQYF; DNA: TGTGCCAGCAGTTTATCCGGCGGGAGGGGGAGCACAGATACGCAGTATTTT